These 31 T cell receptor beta chains were all obtained from the same sample, sequenced in a study of T cell repertoires in cytomegalovirus infection. Via MiXCR, TCRdb re-called the reads, giving one row per CDR3 protein. Of 200,000 to 300,000 distinct CDR3 sequences listed, roughly 13% are singletons. The sequenced sample consisted of PBMCs. These receptors all come from a human donor in good health (CMV status not recorded). Some clones in this sample may be carry-over from other donors' samples.

The chain carries TRBV4-2 and TRBJ2-3; D possibly corresponds to TRBD1 (5 bases). Germline V lookup: CDR1 LGHNA, CDR2 YNFKEQ. Trimming took off 1 base at V and 4 bases at J, with 15 bases between the two ends. The CDR3 length is 16 residues. The CDR3 is CASSQGTLRVADTQYF. DNA for the CDR3: TGTGCCAGCAGCCAAGGCACACTCAGGGTAGCAGATACGCAGTATTTT.

V gene TRBV28 combines with J gene TRBJ1-5, with D uncertain. The CDR3 extends over 16 amino acids. Trimming took 4 bases from V and 1 from J, leaving 14 bases between them. Germline CDR1 is MDHEN and CDR2 is SYDVKM. CDR3 sequence reads: CASSYRRLSSNQPQHF. The CDR3 nucleotides are TGTGCCAGCAGTTATCGGCGGTTGTCCAGCAATCAGCCCCAGCATTTT.

The chain joins TRBV29-1 to TRBJ1-2; possible D gene TRBD1, 5 bases. CDR1 SQVTM and CDR2 ANQGSEA come from the germline V gene. The length of the CDR3 is 13 residues. V lost 6 bases and J lost 2, with 13 bases in between. The chain's CDR3 is CSVKYEGNYGYTF. CDR3 DNA: TGCAGCGTCAAATACGAGGGGAACTATGGCTACACCTTC. Variable domain in full (rest from reference TRBV29-1 and TRBJ1-2): SAVISQKPSRDICQRGTSLTIQCQVDSQVTMMFWYRQQPGQSLTLIATANQGSEATYESGFVIDKFPISRPNLTFSTLTVSNMSPEDSSIYLCSVKYEGNYGYTFGSGTRLTVV.

The chain employs TRBV19 and TRBJ1-4, with 7 bases fitting TRBD1. CDR3 size: 13 residues. V shed 9 bases and J 5 bases; nucleotides not matched to a gene: 6. Germline lookup yields CDR1 LNHDA and CDR2 SQIVND (reference sequence). DNA of the CDR3: TGTGCCAGCAAACAGGGGTGGAATGAAAAACTGTTTTTT. Its protein is CASKQGWNEKLFF.

The chain recombines TRBV7-6 with TRBJ2-7, with TRBD2 identical over 9 bases. The CDR3 sequence is 20 residues long. Germline trimming cut 4 bases from V and 4 bases from J; bases unmatched to any gene: 23. Germline values: CDR1 SGHVS, CDR2 FNYEAQ. CDR3 protein: CASSSDADWELLAGRYEQYF. The CDR3 DNA reads TGTGCCAGCAGCTCAGACGCGGACTGGGAATTGCTAGCGGGGCGGTACGAGCAGTACTTC.

This clonotype has a handful of counts. The CDR3: CSARGLAGGSTFSYEQYF. The DNA of the CDR3 is TGCAGTGCTAGAGGACTAGCGGGGGGATCCACGTTCTCCTACGAGCAGTACTTC. The chain has TRBV20-1 and TRBJ2-7, with TRBD2 matching over 13 bases. Trimming took 1 base from V and 0 from J; bases not matched to a gene: 9. The CDR3 runs 18 residues. Per the germline V gene, CDR1 is DFQATT and CDR2 is SNEGSKA (reference sequence).

This clonotype occurred a few times. The chain uses TRBV6-2 or TRBV6-3 and TRBJ1-1; possible D gene TRBD1, 5 bases. V was cut by 10 bases and J by 4 bases, with 16 bases left in between. The CDR3 loop spans 13 amino acids. Germline V lookup: CDR1 MNHEY, CDR2 SVGEGT. CDR3 protein: CATTGTTGTEAFF. The DNA for the CDR3 is TGTGCCACGACCGGGACCACGGGCACTGAAGCTTTCTTT.

At least ten counts were recorded for this clonotype. This chain links TRBV19 with TRBJ2-7, with D possibly matching TRBD2 (5 bases). Germline-derived CDR1 and CDR2 are LNHDA and SQIVND (reference sequence). CDR3 size: 14 residues. V was trimmed by 5 bases and J by 0 bases, leaving 11 bases between them. CDR3 loop: CASSPQGSSYEQYF. CDR3 in DNA: TGTGCCAGTAGTCCACAAGGGAGCTCCTACGAGCAGTACTTC.

This clonotype was counted at least ten times. V usage is TRBV23-1 and J usage is TRBJ2-1; TRBD2 might be the D (6 bases). TRBV23-1 is labeled an ORF, and its function is uncertain. The V and J ends lost 2 bases and 6 bases respectively, with 8 bases between them. The CDR3 extends over 13 amino acids. In nucleotides, the CDR3 is TGCGCCAGCAGTCAAGGGGACTTCAATGAGCAGTTCTTC. It is translated as CASSQGDFNEQFF.

This clonotype was counted at least ten times. V usage is TRBV5-1 and J usage is TRBJ2-3, with 14 bases aligning to TRBD2. The CDR3 has 17 residues. Germline V gene sequence: CDR1 SGHRS, CDR2 YFSETQ. Unmatched junction bases numbered 4, after V lost 3 bases and J lost 1 base. CDR3 nucleotides: TGCGCCAGCAGCTGGACTAGCGGGAGGAGGGGCACAGATACGCAGTATTTT. Its protein is CASSWTSGRRGTDTQYF.

This chain joins TRBV11-2 and TRBJ2-6; TRBD2 aligns across 10 bases. The CDR3 spans 17 residues. The germline V gene has CDR1 SGHAT and CDR2 FQNNGV. Trimming removed 5 bases from V and 0 bases from J; junction bases left unmatched: 4. CDR3 region: CASSVWTSGSGANVLTF. CDR3 nucleotides: TGTGCCAGCAGCGTTTGGACTAGCGGCTCTGGGGCCAACGTCCTGACTTTC. Supplemented by reference TRBV11-2 and TRBJ2-6, the full variable domain reads EAGVAQSPRYKIIEKRQSVAFWCNPISGHATLYWYQQILGQGPKLLIQFQNNGVVDDSQLPKDRFSAERLKGVDSTLKIQPAKLEDSAVYLCASSVWTSGSGANVLTFGAGSRLTVL.

Many counts were recorded for this clonotype. In DNA, the CDR3 is TGTGCCAGCAGCTTAGGGTGGTCTGGAAACACCATATATTTT. Amino acid sequence: CASSLGWSGNTIYF. This sequence joins TRBV7-2 and TRBJ1-3; the D is unclear. V lost 1 base to trimming and J lost 1 base, with 5 bases between them. This CDR3 spans 14 amino acids. Per germline, CDR1 SGHTA and CDR2 FQGNSA.

This clonotype was seen many times. The V gene is TRBV7-2, the J gene TRBJ2-1; no clear D gene. The germline V and J ends were trimmed by 4 bases and 0 bases, with 13 bases remaining between them. This CDR3 region has 16 residues. The germline V gene encodes CDR1 SGHTA and CDR2 FQGNSA. CDR3 sequence: CASSSTSTLSYNEQFF. CDR3 DNA: TGTGCCAGCAGCTCAACTTCGACCCTCTCCTACAATGAGCAGTTCTTC.

This chain joins TRBV7-9 and TRBJ1-3; tentative D call: TRBD1 (6 bases). CDR3 length: 15 amino acids. In germline, CDR1 is SEHNR, CDR2 FQNEAQ (reference sequence). Trimming cost V 5 bases and J 1 base, with 12 bases left between them. The CDR3 nucleotides read TGTGCCAGCAGCCCAACAGGGTTTTCTGGAAACACCATATATTTT. Translation gives CASSPTGFSGNTIYF.

On this clonotype itself: This clone may be a read error of a much larger clone one base away. V usage is TRBV7-2 and J usage is TRBJ2-4; 9 positions agree with TRBD1. CDR1 SGHTA and CDR2 FQGNSA come from the germline V gene. The CDR3 consists of 14 residues. The CDR3 is CGSSLTGQGNIQYF. In nucleotides, the CDR3 is TGTGGCAGCAGCTTAACGGGACAGGGAAACATTCAGTACTTC.

This clonotype was picked up many times. The rearrangement uses TRBV7-2 and TRBJ1-2; D is unclear. The V end was cut by 10 bases, the J end by 0 bases, with 18 bases between. The CDR3 has 15 residues. CDR1 SGHTA and CDR2 FQGNSA come from the germline V gene. This CDR3 reads CATLGEVWANYGYTF. The CDR3 bases are TGTGCCACCTTGGGTGAGGTCTGGGCTAACTATGGCTACACCTTC.

This clonotype was counted a few times. The rearrangement uses TRBV7-9 and TRBJ2-7; weak D call: TRBD1 (5 bases). Germline V gene lookup returns CDR1 SEHNR and CDR2 FQNEAQ (reference sequence). The V end lost 5 bases, the J end lost 5 bases, and 13 bases lay between the germline ends. This CDR3 has 13 residues. The CDR3 reads CASSPRAGNEQYF. Written as DNA, the CDR3 is TGTGCCAGCAGCCCTAGAGCAGGGAACGAGCAGTACTTC.

This clonotype was picked up many times. This chain joins TRBV3-1 and TRBJ1-1; 11 positions match TRBD1. Looked up from germline, CDR1 is LGHDT and CDR2 is YNNKEL (reference sequence). J was trimmed by 1 base and V by 4 bases; bases with no gene match: 8. The CDR3 contains 17 residues. CDR3 region: CASSLRRDRGSNTEAFF. The CDR3, as DNA: TGTGCCAGCAGCCTGCGCCGGGACAGGGGGTCGAACACTGAAGCTTTCTTT. Full variable domain (missing parts from reference TRBV3-1 and TRBJ1-1): DTAVSQTPKYLVTQMGNDKSIKCEQNLGHDTMYWYKQDSKKFLKIMFSYNNKELIINETVPNRFSPKSPDKAHLNLHINSLELGDSAVYFCASSLRRDRGSNTEAFFGQGTRLTVV.

This clonotype was seen a handful of times. V usage is TRBV4-1 and J usage is TRBJ2-5; D is perhaps TRBD1 (6 bases). The CDR3 loop spans 16 amino acids. V was clipped by 4 bases and J by 5 bases, with 20 bases between them. CDR1 is MGHRA, CDR2 YSYEKL, per germline. The DNA of the CDR3 is TGCGCCAGCAGCCCACCACAAGCACAGGGTTTGGAGACCCAGTACTTC. Its protein product is CASSPPQAQGLETQYF.

The V and J genes are TRBV5-1 and TRBJ1-5, with D possibly TRBD1 on 5 matching bases. From germline, CDR1 is SGHRS and CDR2 YFSETQ. Trimming took 4 bases from V and 7 from J, leaving 18 bases between them. This CDR3 is built from 15 residues. The CDR3 protein is CASSLGGGSGQPQHF. Here the CDR3 DNA reads TGCGCCAGCAGCCTCGGGGGAGGTAGTGGACAGCCCCAGCATTTT. The full variable domain, completed using reference TRBV5-1 and TRBJ1-5, is KAGVTQTPRYLIKTRGQQVTLSCSPISGHRSVSWYQQTPGQGLQFLFEYFSETQRNKGNFPGRFSGRQFSNSRSEMNVSTLELGDSALYLCASSLGGGSGQPQHFGDGTRLSIL.

Ten or more counts support this clonotype. The rearrangement uses TRBV7-6 and TRBJ1-1, with D perhaps TRBD1 (6 bases). The ends were cut back, 1 base at V and 5 bases at J, with 17 bases in the middle. CDR1 and CDR2 (germline): SGHVS, FNYEAQ. The length of the CDR3 is 16 residues. CDR3 amino acids: CASSLGQPGARTEAFF. In nucleotides, the CDR3 is TGTGCCAGCAGCTTAGGCCAGCCGGGGGCTCGAACTGAAGCTTTCTTT.

Details on this clonotype: A clone one base away is much larger, so this may be a read error. The rearrangement links TRBV28 to TRBJ1-5; a possible D gene is TRBD1 (6 bases). The V gene's germline CDR1 is MDHEN and CDR2 SYDVKM. This CDR3 has 14 amino acids. V was cut by 6 bases and J by 10 bases, with 19 bases left in between. CDR3: CASRNTGFLHPQHF. The CDR3 DNA is TGTGCCAGCAGGAATACAGGGTTTCTTCATCCCCAGCATTTT.

V and J are TRBV2 and TRBJ1-1, with D hard to call. This CDR3 is built from 13 residues. CDR1 is SNHLY, CDR2 FYNNEI, per germline. Trimming removed 6 bases from V and 1 base from J, with 9 bases in between. CDR3 DNA sequence: TGTGCCAGCAGGACTACAGAGAACACTGAAGCTTTCTTT. Translation gives CASRTTENTEAFF. Full variable domain (outside the CDR3, taken from reference TRBV2 and TRBJ1-1): EPEVTQTPSHQVTQMGQEVILRCVPISNHLYFYWYRQILGQKVEFLVSFYNNEISEKSEIFDDQFSVERPDGSNFTLKIRSTKLEDSAMYFCASRTTENTEAFFGQGTRLTVV.

The chain's CDR3 is CASSYSGTGNTIYF. As DNA, the CDR3 is TGTGCCAGCAGTTACTCAGGGACGGGAAACACCATATATTTT. The V gene is TRBV6-2 or TRBV6-3, the J gene TRBJ1-3; maybe TRBD1 (5 bases). The V end lost 0 bases, the J end lost 4 bases, and 7 bases lay between the germline ends. The CDR3 loop spans 14 amino acids. Germline V gives CDR1 MNHEY, CDR2 SVGEGT.

This chain joins TRBV4-1 and TRBJ2-5; D remains unclear. V lost 1 base and J lost 4, with 10 bases in between. In germline, CDR1 is MGHRA, CDR2 YSYEKL. The CDR3 sequence is 14 residues long. Written as DNA, the CDR3 is TGCGCCAGCAGCCAAGGACAATGGGGAGAGACCCAGTACTTC. Protein: CASSQGQWGETQYF.

The chain employs TRBV20-1 and TRBJ2-1, with TRBD2 matching 9 bases. CDR3 size: 13 residues. After removal of 4 bases from V and 7 bases from J, the junction contained 5 bases not matched to a gene. Germline CDR1 is DFQATT and CDR2 is SNEGSKA (reference sequence). CDR3 sequence (DNA): TGCAGTGCTACTAGCGGGATAGAAAATGAGCAGTTCTTC. It encodes CSATSGIENEQFF.

This clonotype was counted many times. The chain combines TRBV7-2 with TRBJ2-1; 7 bases fit TRBD2. Per germline, CDR1 SGHTA and CDR2 FQGNSA. The CDR3 has 16 amino acids. V lost 6 bases, J lost 4 bases, and 12 bases stayed unmatched. CDR3 coding DNA: TGTGCCAGCAGACCCCGAGCGGGAAAAAGTTACAATGAGCAGTTCTTC. This gives the protein CASRPRAGKSYNEQFF.

V gene TRBV9 combines with J gene TRBJ1-1; 9 bases map to TRBD1. Unmatched junction bases numbered 13, after V lost 3 bases and J lost 1 base. This CDR3 is built from 18 residues. The germline CDR1 and CDR2 sequences are SGDLS and YYNGEE. The CDR3 is CASSGKQGAVGPNTEAFF. For the CDR3, the DNA is TGTGCCAGCAGCGGAAAACAGGGGGCGGTGGGACCGAACACTGAAGCTTTCTTT.

The chain uses TRBV6-5 and TRBJ2-1; tentative D call: TRBD2 (6 bases). The ends were cut back, 0 bases at V and 3 bases at J, with 18 bases in the middle. The germline V gene encodes CDR1 MNHEY and CDR2 SVGAGI. CDR3 size: 18 residues. CDR3 nucleotides: TGTGCCAGCAGTTACTCGACCCTGAGAGACGGGGGCTACAATGAGCAGTTCTTC. This translates into CASSYSTLRDGGYNEQFF.

This clonotype was found a few times. This chain connects TRBV2 to TRBJ1-1; no reliable D call. The CDR3 totals 14 residues. V was clipped by 5 bases and J by 5 bases, with 15 bases between them. The germline V gene has CDR1 SNHLY and CDR2 FYNNEI. CDR3 in DNA: TGTGCCAGCAGTACCGGACCCTCGGTTACTGAAGCTTTCTTT. It encodes CASSTGPSVTEAFF.

This clonotype was seen at least ten times. The rearrangement joins TRBV7-2 to TRBJ1-3; possible D gene TRBD1, 6 bases. The CDR3 has 16 residues. The ends were cut back, 5 bases at V and 2 bases at J, with 16 bases in the middle. The germline gives CDR1 SGHTA, CDR2 FQGNSA. This CDR3 is CASSTTGIRAGNTIYF. The CDR3, as DNA: TGTGCCAGCAGCACCACAGGGATCAGAGCTGGAAACACCATATATTTT.